The present TCR beta chain was sequenced within a study of T cell responses to AZD1222 COVID-19 vaccine. The study's findings and limits: At 160-218 and 743-854, vaccine-associated CD4 TCRs were dominant, and they spanned spike.

There are 15 residues in the CDR3. Trimming shortened V by 0 bases and J by 0 bases, and 9 bases separated the two germline ends. CDR1 and CDR2 (germline): PRHDT, FYEKMQ (reference sequence). Using immunoSEQ multiplex PCR, the repertoire was profiled, and TCRdb retains in-frame clones only, with some absent. This table has about 86,000 clones, about 88% appearing once. This clone has more than one count but fewer than ten. Its specificity is not known. The material sequenced was peripheral blood, taken 28 days after the second AZD1222 dose. The chain links TRBV13 to TRBJ2-7, with unresolved D. The sequence came from an adult who received the AZD1222 COVID-19 vaccine. As DNA, the CDR3 is TGTGCCAGCAGCTTAGGGCGGCAACCCTCCTACGAGCAGTACTTC. Translating it yields CASSLGRQPSYEQYF.